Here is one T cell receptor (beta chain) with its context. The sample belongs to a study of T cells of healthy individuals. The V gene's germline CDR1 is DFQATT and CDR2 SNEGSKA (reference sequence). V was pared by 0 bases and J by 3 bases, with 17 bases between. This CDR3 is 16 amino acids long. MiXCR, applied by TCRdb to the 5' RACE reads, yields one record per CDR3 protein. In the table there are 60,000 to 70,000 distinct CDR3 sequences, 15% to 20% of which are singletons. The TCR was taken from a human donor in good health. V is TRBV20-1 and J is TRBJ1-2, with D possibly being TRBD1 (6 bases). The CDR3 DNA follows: TGCAGTGCTAGAGATGGGGCGGCGGGGGCATACTATGGCTACACCTTC. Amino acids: CSARDGAAGAYYGYTF.